The T cell receptor (beta chain) under discussion was sequenced for a study of T cells expressing NK-cell markers. Turning to the study itself: Sorted T-cell subsets CD3+CD56+NKG2C+, CD3+CD56+NKG2C- and CD3+CD56-NKG2C+ were TCR beta-sequenced. Study observations and caveats: Leadership of the CD3+CD56-NKG2C+ fraction also belonged to these clonotypes in a few donors.

The CDR3 runs 13 residues. The germline V gene has CDR1 MDHEN and CDR2 SYDVKM. A word on this clonotype: Antigen: not known.

TCRdb processed the 5' RACE reads again and assigns one entry to each CDR3 protein, with no DNA. The repertoire table contains a few hundred thousand distinct CDR3 sequences. Sequenced: blood T cells: a sorted CD56 or NKG2C T cell subset, CD4+ or CD8+ T cells, or bulk PBMC T cells (not recorded which). The rearrangement links TRBV28 to TRBJ2-7; TCRdb names TRBD1, which stays unverified in the absence of DNA. The TCR originated in a man aged 18 to 30 in good health. CDR3 amino acids: CASSLPGVYEQYF.